This T cell receptor (beta chain) was recorded in a study of T-cell memory formation after mild COVID-19. One entry per CDR3 protein, called by TCRdb with MiXCR from the 5' RACE reads. The sample shows approximately 290,000 distinct CDR3 sequences, around 8% of them seen only once. Germline values: CDR1 SNHLY, CDR2 FYNNEI. Trimming at V came to 7 bases and at J to 8 bases, leaving 8 bases not matched to a gene. The CDR3 extends over 13 amino acids. This chain links TRBV2 with TRBJ1-2; 9 bases line up with TRBD1. The TCR was taken from a man aged 18 to 30 who had mild COVID-19 (a few samples of this study predate the infection). Cell type and time point are not known. The sample consisted of PBMCs or a T cell subset sorted from them (not recorded which). The DNA for the CDR3 is TGTGCCAGCACAGCGACAGGGGGAGGAGGCTACACCTTC. Translated, it gives CASTATGGGGYTF.